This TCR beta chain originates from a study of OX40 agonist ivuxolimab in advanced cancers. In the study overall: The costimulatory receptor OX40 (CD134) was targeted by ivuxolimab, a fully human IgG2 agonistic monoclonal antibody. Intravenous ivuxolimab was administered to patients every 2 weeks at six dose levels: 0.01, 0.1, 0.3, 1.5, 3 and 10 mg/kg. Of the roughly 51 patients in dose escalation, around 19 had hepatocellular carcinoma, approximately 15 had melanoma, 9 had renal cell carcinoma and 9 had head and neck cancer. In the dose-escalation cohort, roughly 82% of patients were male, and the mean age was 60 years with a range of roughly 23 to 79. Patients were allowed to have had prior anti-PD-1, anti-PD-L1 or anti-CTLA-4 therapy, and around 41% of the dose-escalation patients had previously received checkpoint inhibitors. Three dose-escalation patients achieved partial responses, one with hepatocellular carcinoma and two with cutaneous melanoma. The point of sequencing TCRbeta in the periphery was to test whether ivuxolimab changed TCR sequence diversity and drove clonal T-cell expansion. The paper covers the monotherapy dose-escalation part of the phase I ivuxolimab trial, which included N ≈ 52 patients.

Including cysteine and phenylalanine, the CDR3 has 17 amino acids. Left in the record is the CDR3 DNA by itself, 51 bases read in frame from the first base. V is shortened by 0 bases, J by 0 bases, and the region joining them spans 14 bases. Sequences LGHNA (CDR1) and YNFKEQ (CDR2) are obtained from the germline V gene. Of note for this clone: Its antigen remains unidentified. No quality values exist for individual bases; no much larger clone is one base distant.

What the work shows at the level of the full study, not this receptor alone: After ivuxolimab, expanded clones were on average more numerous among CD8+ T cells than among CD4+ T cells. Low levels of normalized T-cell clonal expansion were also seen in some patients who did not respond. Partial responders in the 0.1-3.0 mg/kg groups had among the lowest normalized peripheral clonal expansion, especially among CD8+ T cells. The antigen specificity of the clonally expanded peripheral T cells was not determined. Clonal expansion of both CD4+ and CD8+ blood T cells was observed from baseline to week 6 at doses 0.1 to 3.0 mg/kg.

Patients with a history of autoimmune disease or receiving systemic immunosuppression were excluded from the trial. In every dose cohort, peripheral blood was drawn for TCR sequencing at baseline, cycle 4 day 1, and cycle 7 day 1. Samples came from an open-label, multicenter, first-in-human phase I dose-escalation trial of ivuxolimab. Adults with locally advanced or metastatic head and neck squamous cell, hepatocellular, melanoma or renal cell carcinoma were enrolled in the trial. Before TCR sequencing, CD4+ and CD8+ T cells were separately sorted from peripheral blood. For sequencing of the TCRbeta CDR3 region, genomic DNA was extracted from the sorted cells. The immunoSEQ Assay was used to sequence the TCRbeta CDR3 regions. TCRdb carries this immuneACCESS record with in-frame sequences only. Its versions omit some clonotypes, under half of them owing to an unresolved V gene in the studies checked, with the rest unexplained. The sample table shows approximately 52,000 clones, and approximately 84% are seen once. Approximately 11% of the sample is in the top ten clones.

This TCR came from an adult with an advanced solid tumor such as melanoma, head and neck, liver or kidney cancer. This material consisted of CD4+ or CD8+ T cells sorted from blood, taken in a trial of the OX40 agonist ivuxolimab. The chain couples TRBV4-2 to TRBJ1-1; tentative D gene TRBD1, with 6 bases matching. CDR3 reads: CASSQDGKGGLNTEAFF. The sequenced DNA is TGTGCCAGCAGCCAAGATGGAAAGGGGGGGTTGAACACTGAAGCTTTCTTT.